Listed below are T cell receptor beta chains from one sample, sequenced in a study of blood T cell repertoires in COVID-19. Assay used: immunoSEQ multiplex PCR; TCRdb lists only in-frame clones, some missing. The sample shows about half a million clones, approximately 83% of them seen only once. The source material was peripheral blood. The receptors shown here come from a human donor in a cohort sampled during active COVID-19. CDR3s include the opening cysteine and the closing phenylalanine or tryptophan. Each record gives: D gene, V gene, J gene, clone size, CDR3 protein, CDR3 DNA. The D gene is left open where the match is weak. The size entry is marked missing in some rows and otherwise reads once, few, many or a size class.

>.|TRBV15|TRBJ2-5|few
CATSRGDIGKGETQYF
TGTGCCACCAGCAGGGGGGACATCGGGAAAGGAGAGACCCAGTACTTC
>.|TRBV6-2/TRBV6-3|TRBJ1-2|.
CASTPRDWDGYTF
TGTGCCAGCACCCCGCGGGATTGGGATGGCTACACCTTC
>TRBD1|TRBV6-6|TRBJ1-5|.
CASSYRQGAAPHF
TGTGCCAGCAGTTACCGACAGGGAGCTGCACCGCATTTT
>TRBD1|TRBV5-1|TRBJ2-1|.
CASSSGQGAYNEQFF
TGCGCCAGCAGCTCGGGACAGGGGGCCTACAATGAGCAGTTCTTC
>.|TRBV5-1|TRBJ1-1|.
CASSLSRGTEAFF
TGCGCCAGCAGCTTGTCCAGGGGCACTGAAGCTTTCTTT
>TRBD2|TRBV4-3|TRBJ2-1|.
CASSPLAGGVYNEQFF
TGCGCCAGCAGCCCACTAGCGGGAGGCGTTTACAATGAGCAGTTCTTC
>TRBD1|TRBV29-1|TRBJ2-7|.
CSVDWTGSYEQYF
TGCAGCGTTGATTGGACAGGGTCCTACGAGCAGTACTTC
>TRBD1|TRBV7-2|TRBJ2-3|.
CASSPSLDRPGDTQYF
TGTGCCAGCAGCCCATCCCTGGACAGGCCGGGGGATACGCAGTATTTT
>TRBD1|TRBV6-5|TRBJ1-6|.
CASRPTGEIYSPLHF
TGTGCCAGCAGACCTACAGGGGAGATATATTCACCCCTCCACTTT
>.|TRBV5-1|TRBJ1-4|.
CASSLEGGFEFF
TGCGCCAGCAGCTTGGAGGGCGGGTTTGAGTTTTTT
>TRBD2|TRBV5-4|TRBJ2-5|.
CASSLSGRPQETQYF
TGTGCCAGCAGCTTGAGCGGGAGGCCTCAAGAGACCCAGTACTTC
>.|TRBV9|TRBJ1-3|few
CASSVARQGLGNTIYF
TGTGCCAGCAGCGTAGCCCGCCAGGGGCTTGGAAACACCATATATTTT
>TRBD1|TRBV5-1|TRBJ1-3|few
CASSPKGTDGNTIYF
TGCGCCAGCAGCCCTAAGGGGACAGACGGAAACACCATATATTTT
>.|TRBV15|TRBJ2-3|.
CATSRARGTDTQYF
TGTGCCACCAGCAGAGCTCGGGGGACAGATACGCAGTATTTT
>.|TRBV4-2|TRBJ1-4|.
CASSQGGRATNEKLFF
TGTGCCAGCAGCCAAGGCGGGCGTGCAACTAATGAAAAACTGTTTTTT
>.|TRBV29-1|TRBJ2-3|.
CSASPGLTDTQYF
TGCAGCGCCTCCCCGGGTCTCACAGATACGCAGTATTTT
>.|TRBV3-1/TRBV3-2|TRBJ1-2|.
CASSHAGRGYGYTF
TGTGCCAGCAGCCATGCAGGGAGGGGCTATGGCTACACCTTC
>.|TRBV5-1|TRBJ1-4|few
CASSREGGNEKLFF
TGCGCCAGCAGCCGGGAGGGAGGAAATGAAAAACTGTTTTTT
>.|TRBV6-2/TRBV6-3|TRBJ2-7|.
CASSYSPNTNYEQYF
TGTGCCAGCAGTTACTCACCGAACACAAACTACGAGCAGTACTTC
>.|TRBV5-1|TRBJ2-2|.
CASSLPRQGGAGELFF
TGCGCCAGCAGCCTCCCCCGTCAGGGCGGTGCCGGGGAGCTGTTTTTT
>TRBD1|TRBV5-1|TRBJ2-5|.
CASIVGTGGKETQYF
TGCGCCAGCATCGTCGGGACAGGGGGTAAAGAGACCCAGTACTTC
>TRBD1|TRBV5-8|TRBJ2-2|once
CASSPRTGRDTGELFF
TGTGCCAGCAGCCCTAGGACAGGGAGAGACACCGGGGAGCTGTTTTTT